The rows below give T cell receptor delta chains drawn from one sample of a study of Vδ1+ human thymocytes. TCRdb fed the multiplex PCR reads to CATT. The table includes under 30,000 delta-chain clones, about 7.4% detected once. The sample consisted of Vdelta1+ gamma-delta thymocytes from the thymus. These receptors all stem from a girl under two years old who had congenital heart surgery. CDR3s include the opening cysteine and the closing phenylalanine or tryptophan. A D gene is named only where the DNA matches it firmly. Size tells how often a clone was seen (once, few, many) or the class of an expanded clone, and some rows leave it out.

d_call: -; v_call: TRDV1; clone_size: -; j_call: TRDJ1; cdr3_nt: TGTGCTCTTGGGGAAGGGGTGCGCTCTACTTTCGATAAACTCATCTTT; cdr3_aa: CALGEGVRSTFDKLIF
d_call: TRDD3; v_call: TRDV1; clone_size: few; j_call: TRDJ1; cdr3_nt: TGTGCTCTTGGGGATCCCAAGACCGGGGCTACTGGGGGTGCAGACACCGATAAACTCATCTTT; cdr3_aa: CALGDPKTGATGGADTDKLIF
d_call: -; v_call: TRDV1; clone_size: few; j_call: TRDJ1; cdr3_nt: TGTGCTCTTGGCCCAAGAACTTCCTACGTATCCGGGGGATTAAGAGCTAAACTCATCTTT; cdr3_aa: CALGPRTSYVSGGLRAKLIF
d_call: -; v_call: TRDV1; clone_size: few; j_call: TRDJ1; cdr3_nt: TGTGCTCTTGGGGGACTATTCCTTCATCGGCCCGATAAACTCATCTTT; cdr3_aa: CALGGLFLHRPDKLIF
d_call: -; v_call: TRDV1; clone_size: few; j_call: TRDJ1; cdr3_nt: TGTGCTCTTGGGGAAAGCAATCCGGGGTTAAAAGGTAAACTCATCTTT; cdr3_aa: CALGESNPGLKGKLIF
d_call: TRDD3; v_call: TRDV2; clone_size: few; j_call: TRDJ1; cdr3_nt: TGTGCCTGTGACGGGGATAGGTCTGTACTGGGGGATCACACCGATAAACTCATCTTT; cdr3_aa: CACDGDRSVLGDHTDKLIF
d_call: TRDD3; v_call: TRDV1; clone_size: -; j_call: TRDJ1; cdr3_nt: TGTGCTCTTGGGGAACTACGAGCCACAGGGGGATACGCCCAATCCGATAAACTCATCTTT; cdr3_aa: CALGELRATGGYAQSDKLIF
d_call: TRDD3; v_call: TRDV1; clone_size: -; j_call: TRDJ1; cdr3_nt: TGTGCTCTTGGGGACACTATTTTCCTACGTACTGGGGGATACGCGTATAAACTCATCTTT; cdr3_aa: CALGDTIFLRTGGYAYKLIF
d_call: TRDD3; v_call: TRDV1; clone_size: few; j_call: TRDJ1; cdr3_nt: TGTGCTCTTGGTTCTGACTCCCCAGACTGGGGGATACTATCCCCCGATAAACTCATCTTT; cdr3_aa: CALGSDSPDWGILSPDKLIF
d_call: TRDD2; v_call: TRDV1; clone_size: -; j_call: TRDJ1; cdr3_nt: TGTGCTCTTGGGGGATTCCTTCCTACGTCTTATCCTGGGTCCCACACCGATAAACTCATCTTT; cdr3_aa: CALGGFLPTSYPGSHTDKLIF
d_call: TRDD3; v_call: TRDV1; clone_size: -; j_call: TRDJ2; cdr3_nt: TGTGCTCTTGGGGAACTAGCCCTAGAGGGGATACGGGGGTCGACAGCACAACTCTTCTTT; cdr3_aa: CALGELALEGIRGSTAQLFF
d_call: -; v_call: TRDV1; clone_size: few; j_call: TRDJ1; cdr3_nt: TGTGCTCTTGGGGAGCCGGATGTTCTTGGGGATACCGATAAACTCATCTTT; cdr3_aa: CALGEPDVLGDTDKLIF
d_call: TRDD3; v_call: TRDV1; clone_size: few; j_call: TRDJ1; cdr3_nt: TGTGCTCTTGGGGAAAGAGTTCCGCAGCCCTTTACTGGGGGATACGCCGAATACACCGATAAACTCATCTTT; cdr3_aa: CALGERVPQPFTGGYAEYTDKLIF
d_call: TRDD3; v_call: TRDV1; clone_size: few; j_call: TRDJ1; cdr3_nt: TGTGCTCTTGGGGACCACAAAACTGGGGTACAATCGGGGCTCATCTTT; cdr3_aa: CALGDHKTGVQSGLIF
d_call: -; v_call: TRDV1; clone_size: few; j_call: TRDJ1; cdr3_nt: TGTGCTCTTGGGGAACGCCCCCCTAGGATGGGGGGGGGAAACACCGATAAACTCATCTTT; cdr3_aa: CALGERPPRMGGGNTDKLIF
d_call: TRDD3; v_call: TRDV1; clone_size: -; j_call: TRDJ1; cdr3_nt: TGTGCTCTTGGGGAACGGGATGGTCTCCTACTCACTGGGGGATTTCCCGATAAACTCATCTTT; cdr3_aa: CALGERDGLLLTGGFPDKLIF
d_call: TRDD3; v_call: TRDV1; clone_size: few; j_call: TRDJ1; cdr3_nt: TGTGCTCTTGGGGAACTCGACCCTGGGGGAGATTACACCGATAAACTCATCTTT; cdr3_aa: CALGELDPGGDYTDKLIF
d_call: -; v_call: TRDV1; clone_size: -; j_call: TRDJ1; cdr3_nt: TGTGCTCTTGGGGAACTCCCCATCACCGATAAACTCATCTTT; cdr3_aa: CALGELPITDKLIF
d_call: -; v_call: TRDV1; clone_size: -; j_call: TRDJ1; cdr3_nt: TGTGCTCTTGGGGAACTTGGGCCCCGCCCCCTTAAACTCATCTTT; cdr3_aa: CALGELGPRPLKLIF
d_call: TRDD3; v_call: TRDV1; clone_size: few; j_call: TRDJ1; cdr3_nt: TGTGCTCTTGGGCCGCCCTTTCTTCCCCCGACCGCATCGCTGGGGGATACGGGTAAACTCATCTTT; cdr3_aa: CALGPPFLPPTASLGDTGKLIF
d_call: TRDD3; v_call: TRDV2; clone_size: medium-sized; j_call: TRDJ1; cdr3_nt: TGTGCCTGTGAAAAACTGGGGGATACGGGGGATAAACTCATCTTT; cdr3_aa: CACEKLGDTGDKLIF
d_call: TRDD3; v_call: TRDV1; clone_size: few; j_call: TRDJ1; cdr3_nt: TGTGCTCTTGGGGAATTAGGTTCATCCCATCGTACTGGGGGATACTACACCGATAAACTCATCTTT; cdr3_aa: CALGELGSSHRTGGYYTDKLIF
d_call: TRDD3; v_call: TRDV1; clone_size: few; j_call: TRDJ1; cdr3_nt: TGTGCTCTTGGGGAACCTGCGACACTGGGGGATACGGGCTACACCGATAAACTCATCTTT; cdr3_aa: CALGEPATLGDTGYTDKLIF
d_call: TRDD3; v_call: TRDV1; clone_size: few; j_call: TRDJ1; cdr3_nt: TGTGCTCTTGGGGAACTTAGGGGATATGCCGATAAACTCATCTTT; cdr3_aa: CALGELRGYADKLIF
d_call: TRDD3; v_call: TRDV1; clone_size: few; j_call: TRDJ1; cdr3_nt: TGTGCTCTTGGGGCTAATTCCTGGGAACTGGGGGATTACACCGATAAACTCATCTTT; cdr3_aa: CALGANSWELGDYTDKLIF
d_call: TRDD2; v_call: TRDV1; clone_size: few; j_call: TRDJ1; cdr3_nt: TGTGCTCTTGGGGCGGCCTTCCTACGATATACTCCACTGTACACCGATAAACTCATCTTT; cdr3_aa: CALGAAFLRYTPLYTDKLIF
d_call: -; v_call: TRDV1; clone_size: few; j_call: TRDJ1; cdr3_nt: TGTGCTCTTGGGGAACTGAGGAACCTACTTGTTCTTCTCACCGATAAACTCATCTTT; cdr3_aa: CALGELRNLLVLLTDKLIF
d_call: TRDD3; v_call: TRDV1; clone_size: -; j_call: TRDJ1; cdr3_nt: TGTGCTCTTGGGGAACTGGGCCTTCCCACATTAAAGTGGGGGATACGCAGCCCCGATAAACTCATCTTT; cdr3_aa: CALGELGLPTLKWGIRSPDKLIF
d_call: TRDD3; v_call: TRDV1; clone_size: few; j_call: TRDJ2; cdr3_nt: TGTGCTCTTGGGGAAGAAGTCCGTCCTACGAGGGCTACTACTGGGGGATACGTGGCACAACTCTTCTTT; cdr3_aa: CALGEEVRPTRATTGGYVAQLFF
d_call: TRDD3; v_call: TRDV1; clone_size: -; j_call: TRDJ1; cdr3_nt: TGTGCTCTTGGGCCTAATCCCTGGGGGACCTTCCCCACCGATAAACTCATCTTT; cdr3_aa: CALGPNPWGTFPTDKLIF
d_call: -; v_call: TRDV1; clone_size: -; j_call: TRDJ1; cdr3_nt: TGTGCTCTTGGGGAGTGTGGCCTTCCTACGGGGGATACGCACACCGATAAACTCATCTTT; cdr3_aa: CALGECGLPTGDTHTDKLIF
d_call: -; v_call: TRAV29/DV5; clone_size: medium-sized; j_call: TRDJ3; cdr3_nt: TGTGCAGCAAGCGATAGGGACACCCGACAGATGTTTTTC; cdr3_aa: CAASDRDTRQMFF
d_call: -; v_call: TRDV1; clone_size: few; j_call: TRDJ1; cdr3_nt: TGTGCTCTTGGGGGACTCTCGTACACCGATAAACTCATCTTT; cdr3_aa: CALGGLSYTDKLIF
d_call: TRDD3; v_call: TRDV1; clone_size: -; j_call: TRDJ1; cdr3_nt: TGTGCTCTTGGGGATGGGCCGCGGTGTACTGGGGGATCAAAACTCATCTTT; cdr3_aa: CALGDGPRCTGGSKLIF
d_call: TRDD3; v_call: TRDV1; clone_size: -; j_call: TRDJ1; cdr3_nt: TGTGCTCTTGGGGAACTAAAGGTCCCCACCATGGGGGATACCGGAGTATTTGTCGCCGATAAACTCATCTTT; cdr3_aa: CALGELKVPTMGDTGVFVADKLIF
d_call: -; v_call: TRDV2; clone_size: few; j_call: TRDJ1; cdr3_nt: TGTGCCTGTGACACCTATCAACATACGGGCATTCTCATCTTT; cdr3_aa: CACDTYQHTGILIF
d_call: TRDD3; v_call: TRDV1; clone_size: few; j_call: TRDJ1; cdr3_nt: TGTGCTCTTGGGGAACTAAGCCTACCCAACAACCGTACTGGGGGATACGCGCGAACCGATAAACTCATCTTT; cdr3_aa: CALGELSLPNNRTGGYARTDKLIF
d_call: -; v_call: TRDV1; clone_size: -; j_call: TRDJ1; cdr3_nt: TGTGCTCTTGGGGCCCCCTCCCGCGTTCGTAAACTCATCTTT; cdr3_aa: CALGAPSRVRKLIF